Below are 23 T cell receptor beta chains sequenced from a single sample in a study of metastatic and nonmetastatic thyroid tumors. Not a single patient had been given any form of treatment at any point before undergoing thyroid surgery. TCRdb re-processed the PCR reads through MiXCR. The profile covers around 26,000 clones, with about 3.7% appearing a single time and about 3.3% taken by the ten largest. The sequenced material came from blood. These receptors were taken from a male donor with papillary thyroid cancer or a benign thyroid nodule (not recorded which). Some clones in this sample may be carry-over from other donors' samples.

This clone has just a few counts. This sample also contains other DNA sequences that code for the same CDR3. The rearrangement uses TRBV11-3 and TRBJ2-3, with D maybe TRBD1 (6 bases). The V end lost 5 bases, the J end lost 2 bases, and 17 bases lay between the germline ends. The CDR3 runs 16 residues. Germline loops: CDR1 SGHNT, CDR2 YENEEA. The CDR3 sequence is CASSQPGQLNTDTQYF. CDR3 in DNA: TGTGCCAGCAGCCAGCCTGGACAGCTAAACACAGATACGCAGTATTTT.

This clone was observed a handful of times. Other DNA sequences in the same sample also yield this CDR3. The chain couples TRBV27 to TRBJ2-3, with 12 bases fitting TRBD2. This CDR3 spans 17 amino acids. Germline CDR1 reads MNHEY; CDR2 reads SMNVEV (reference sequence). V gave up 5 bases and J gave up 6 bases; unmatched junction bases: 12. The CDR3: CASSARLAGASGDTQYF. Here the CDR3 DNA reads TGTGCCAGCAGTGCACGACTAGCGGGAGCCTCCGGTGATACGCAGTATTTT.

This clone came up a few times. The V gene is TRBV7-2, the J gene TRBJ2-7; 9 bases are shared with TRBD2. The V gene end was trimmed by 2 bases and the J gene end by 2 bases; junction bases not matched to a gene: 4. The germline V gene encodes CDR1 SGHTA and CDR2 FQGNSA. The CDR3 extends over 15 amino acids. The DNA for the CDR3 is TGTGCCAGCAGCTTAATGGCGGGAGGGACCTACGAGCAGTACTTC. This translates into CASSLMAGGTYEQYF.

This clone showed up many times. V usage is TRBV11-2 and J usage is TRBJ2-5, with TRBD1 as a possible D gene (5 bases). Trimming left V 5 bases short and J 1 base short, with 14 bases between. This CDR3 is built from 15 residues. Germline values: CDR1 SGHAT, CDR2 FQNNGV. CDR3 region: CASSRVGHPQETQYF. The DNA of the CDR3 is TGTGCCAGCAGCCGGGTAGGACACCCCCAAGAGACCCAGTACTTC.

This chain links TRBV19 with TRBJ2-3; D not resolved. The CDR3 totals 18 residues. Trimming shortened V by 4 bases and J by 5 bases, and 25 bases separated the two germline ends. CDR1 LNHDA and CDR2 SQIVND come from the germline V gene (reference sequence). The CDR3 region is CASSTEMVPDPFGDTQYF. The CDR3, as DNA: TGTGCCAGTAGTACAGAAATGGTGCCGGACCCCTTCGGAGATACGCAGTATTTT.

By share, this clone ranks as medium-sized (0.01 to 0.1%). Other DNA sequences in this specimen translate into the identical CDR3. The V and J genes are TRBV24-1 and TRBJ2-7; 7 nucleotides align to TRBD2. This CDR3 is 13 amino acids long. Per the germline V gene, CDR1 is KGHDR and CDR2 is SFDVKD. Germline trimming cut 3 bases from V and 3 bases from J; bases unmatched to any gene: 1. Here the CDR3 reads CATSDGGGYEQYF. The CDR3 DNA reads TGTGCCACCAGTGATGGGGGGGGCTACGAGCAGTACTTC.

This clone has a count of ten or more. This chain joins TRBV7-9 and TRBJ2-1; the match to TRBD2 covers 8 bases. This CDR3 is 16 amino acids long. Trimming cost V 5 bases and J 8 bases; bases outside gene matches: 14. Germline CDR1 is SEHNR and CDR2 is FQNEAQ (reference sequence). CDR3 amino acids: CASSGGGAGEVYEQFF. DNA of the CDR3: TGTGCCAGCAGCGGAGGGGGAGCGGGAGAAGTCTATGAGCAGTTCTTC.

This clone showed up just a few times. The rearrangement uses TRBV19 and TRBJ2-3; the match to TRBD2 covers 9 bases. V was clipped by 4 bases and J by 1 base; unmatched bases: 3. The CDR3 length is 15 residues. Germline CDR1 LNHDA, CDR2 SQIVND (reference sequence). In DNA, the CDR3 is TGTGCCAGTAGTAAAAGGACTAGCGGCACAGATACGCAGTATTTT. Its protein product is CASSKRTSGTDTQYF.

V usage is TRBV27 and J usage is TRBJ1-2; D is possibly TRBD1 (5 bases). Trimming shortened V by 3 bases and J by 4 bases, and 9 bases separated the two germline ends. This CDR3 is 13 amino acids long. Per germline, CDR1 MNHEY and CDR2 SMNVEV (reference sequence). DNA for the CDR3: TGTGCCAGCAGTTTTCAGGGTCCCTATGGCTACACCTTC. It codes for CASSFQGPYGYTF.

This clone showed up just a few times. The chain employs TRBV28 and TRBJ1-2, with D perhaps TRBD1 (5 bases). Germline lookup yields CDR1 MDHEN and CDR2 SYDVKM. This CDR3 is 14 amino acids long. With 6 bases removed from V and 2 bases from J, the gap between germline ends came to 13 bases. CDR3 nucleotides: TGTGCCAGCAGCAGCCAGGGTGGGAACTATGGCTACACCTTC. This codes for CASSSQGGNYGYTF.

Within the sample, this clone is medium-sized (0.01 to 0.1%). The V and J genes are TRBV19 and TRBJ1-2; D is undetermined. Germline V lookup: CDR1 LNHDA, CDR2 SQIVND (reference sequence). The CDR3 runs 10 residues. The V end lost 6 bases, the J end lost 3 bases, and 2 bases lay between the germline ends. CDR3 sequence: CASRDYGYTF. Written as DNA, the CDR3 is TGTGCCAGTAGGGACTATGGCTACACCTTC.

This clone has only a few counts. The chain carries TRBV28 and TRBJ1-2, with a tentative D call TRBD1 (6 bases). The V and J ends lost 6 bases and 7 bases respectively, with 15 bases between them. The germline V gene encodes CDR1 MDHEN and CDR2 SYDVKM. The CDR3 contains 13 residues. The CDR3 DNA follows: TGTGCCAGCAGCGGACAGTGGGCCCTTGGCTACACCTTC. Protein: CASSGQWALGYTF.

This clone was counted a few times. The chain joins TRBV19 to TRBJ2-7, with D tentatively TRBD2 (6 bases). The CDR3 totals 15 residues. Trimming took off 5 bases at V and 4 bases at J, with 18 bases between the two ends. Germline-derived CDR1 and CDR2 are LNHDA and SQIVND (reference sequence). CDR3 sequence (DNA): TGTGCCAGTAGTGCGGGACCCCGGTTTTCGTACGAGCAGTACTTC. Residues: CASSAGPRFSYEQYF.

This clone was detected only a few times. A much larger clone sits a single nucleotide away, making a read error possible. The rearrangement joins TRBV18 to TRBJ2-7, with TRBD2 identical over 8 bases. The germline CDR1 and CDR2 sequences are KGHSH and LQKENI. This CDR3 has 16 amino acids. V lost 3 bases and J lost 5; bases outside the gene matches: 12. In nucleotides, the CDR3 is TGTGCCAGCTCACCGAGTAGCGGGATGCAGTCCCACGAGCAGTACTTC. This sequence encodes CASSPSSGMQSHEQYF.

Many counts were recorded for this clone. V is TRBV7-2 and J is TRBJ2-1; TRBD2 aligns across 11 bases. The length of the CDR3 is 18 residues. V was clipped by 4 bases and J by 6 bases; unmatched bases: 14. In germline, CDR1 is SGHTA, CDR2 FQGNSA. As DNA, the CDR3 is TGTGCCAGCAGCTCGCCCTCTAGCGGGAGGTGGTTGGGCAATGAGCAGTTCTTC. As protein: CASSSPSSGRWLGNEQFF. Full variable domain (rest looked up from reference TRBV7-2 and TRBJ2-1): GAGVSQSPSNKVTEKGKDVELRCDPISGHTALYWYRQSLGQGLEFLIYFQGNSAPDKSGLPSDRFSAERTGGSVSTLTIQRTQQEDSAVYLCASSSPSSGRWLGNEQFFGPGTRLTVL.

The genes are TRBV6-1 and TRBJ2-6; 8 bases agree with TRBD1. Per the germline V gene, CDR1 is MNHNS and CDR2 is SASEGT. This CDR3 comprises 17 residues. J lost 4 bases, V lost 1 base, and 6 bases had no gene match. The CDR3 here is CASSEGTGYRGANVLTF. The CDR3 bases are TGTGCCAGCAGTGAAGGGACAGGGTACCGAGGGGCCAACGTCCTGACTTTC.

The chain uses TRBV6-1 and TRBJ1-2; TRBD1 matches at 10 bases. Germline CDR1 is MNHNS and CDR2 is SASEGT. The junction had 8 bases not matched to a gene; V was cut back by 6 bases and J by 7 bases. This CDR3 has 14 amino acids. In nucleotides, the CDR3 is TGTGCCAGCAGGGATGGGACAGGGGTGGCTGGCTACACCTTC. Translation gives CASRDGTGVAGYTF.

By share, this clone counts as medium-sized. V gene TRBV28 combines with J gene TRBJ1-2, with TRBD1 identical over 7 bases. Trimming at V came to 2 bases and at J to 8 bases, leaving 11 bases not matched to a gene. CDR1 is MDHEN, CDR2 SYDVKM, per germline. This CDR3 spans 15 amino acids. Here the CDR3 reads CASSLDARGTTGYTF. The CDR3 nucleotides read TGTGCCAGCAGTTTAGACGCCAGGGGGACTACGGGCTACACCTTC.

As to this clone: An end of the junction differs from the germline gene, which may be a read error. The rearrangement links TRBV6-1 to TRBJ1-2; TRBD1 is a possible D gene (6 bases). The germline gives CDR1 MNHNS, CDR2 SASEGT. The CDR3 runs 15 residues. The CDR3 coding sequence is TGTGCCAGCAGGATTGGTGGGGGACATAACTATTGCTACACCTTC. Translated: CASRIGGGHNYCYTF.

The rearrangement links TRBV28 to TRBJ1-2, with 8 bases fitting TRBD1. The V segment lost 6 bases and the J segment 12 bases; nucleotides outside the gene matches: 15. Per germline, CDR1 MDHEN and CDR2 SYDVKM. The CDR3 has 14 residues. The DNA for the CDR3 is TGTGCCAGCAGCCCGTACCTTGGACAGGGAGGCAACACCTTC. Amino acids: CASSPYLGQGGNTF.

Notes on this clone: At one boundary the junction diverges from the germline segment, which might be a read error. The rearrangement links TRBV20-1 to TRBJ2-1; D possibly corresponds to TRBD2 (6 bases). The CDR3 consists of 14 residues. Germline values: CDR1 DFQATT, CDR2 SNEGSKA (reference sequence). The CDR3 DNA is TGCAGTGCTGGAGAAGGTGGGCGGGGTCCTCGGCAGTTCTTC. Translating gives CSAGEGGRGPRQFF.

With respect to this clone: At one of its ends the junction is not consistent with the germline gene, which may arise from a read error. CDR3 loop: CSTSRSAVPDEQFF. As DNA, the CDR3 is TGTTCCACCAGCAGATCCGCGGTGCCCGATGAGCAGTTCTTC. This chain links TRBV15 with TRBJ2-1; D is undetermined. Germline V gene data show CDR1 as LNHNV and CDR2 as YYDKDF (reference sequence). CDR3 length: 14 amino acids.

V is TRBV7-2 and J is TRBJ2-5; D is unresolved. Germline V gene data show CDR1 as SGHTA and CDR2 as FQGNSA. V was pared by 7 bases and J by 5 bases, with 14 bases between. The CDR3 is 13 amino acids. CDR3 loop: CASNLGTHETQYF. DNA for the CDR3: TGTGCCAGCAACTTGGGAACTCATGAGACCCAGTACTTC.